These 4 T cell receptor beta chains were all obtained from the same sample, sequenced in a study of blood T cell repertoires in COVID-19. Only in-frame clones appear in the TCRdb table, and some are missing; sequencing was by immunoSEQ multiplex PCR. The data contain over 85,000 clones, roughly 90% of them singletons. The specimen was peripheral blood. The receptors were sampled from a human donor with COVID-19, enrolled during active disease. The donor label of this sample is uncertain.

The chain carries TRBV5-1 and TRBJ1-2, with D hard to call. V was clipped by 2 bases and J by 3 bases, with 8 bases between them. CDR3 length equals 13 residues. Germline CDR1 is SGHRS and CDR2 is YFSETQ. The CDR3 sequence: CASSLGGDYGYTF. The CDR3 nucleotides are TGCGCCAGCAGCTTAGGCGGAGACTATGGCTACACCTTC.

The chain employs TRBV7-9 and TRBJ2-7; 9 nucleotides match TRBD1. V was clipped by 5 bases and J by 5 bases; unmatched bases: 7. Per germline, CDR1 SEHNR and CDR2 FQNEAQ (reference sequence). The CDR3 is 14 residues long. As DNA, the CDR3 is TGTGCCAGCAGCCCCCGGACAGGGGAGGACGAGCAGTACTTC. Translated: CASSPRTGEDEQYF. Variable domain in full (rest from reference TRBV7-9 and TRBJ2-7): DTGVSQNPRHKITKRGQNVTFRCDPISEHNRLYWYRQTLGQGPEFLTYFQNEAQLEKSRLLSDRFSAERPKGSFSTLEIQRTEQGDSAMYLCASSPRTGEDEQYFGPGTRLTVT.

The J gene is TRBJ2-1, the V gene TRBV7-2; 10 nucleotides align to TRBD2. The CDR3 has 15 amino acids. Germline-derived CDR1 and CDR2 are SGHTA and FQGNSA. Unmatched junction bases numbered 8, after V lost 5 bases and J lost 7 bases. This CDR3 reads CASSHSGGPVNEQFF. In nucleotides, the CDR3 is TGTGCCAGCAGCCATAGCGGGGGGCCGGTAAATGAGCAGTTCTTC. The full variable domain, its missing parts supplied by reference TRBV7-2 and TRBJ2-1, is GAGVSQSPSNKVTEKGKDVELRCDPISGHTALYWYRQSLGQGLEFLIYFQGNSAPDKSGLPSDRFSAERTGGSVSTLTIQRTQQEDSAVYLCASSHSGGPVNEQFFGPGTRLTVL.

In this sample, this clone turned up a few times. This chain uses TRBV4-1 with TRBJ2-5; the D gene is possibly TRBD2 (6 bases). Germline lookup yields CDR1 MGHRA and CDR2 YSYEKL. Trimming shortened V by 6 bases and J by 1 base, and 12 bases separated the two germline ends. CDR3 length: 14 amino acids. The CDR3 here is CASSPIAAQETQYF. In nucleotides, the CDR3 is TGCGCCAGCAGTCCCATAGCGGCCCAAGAGACCCAGTACTTC.